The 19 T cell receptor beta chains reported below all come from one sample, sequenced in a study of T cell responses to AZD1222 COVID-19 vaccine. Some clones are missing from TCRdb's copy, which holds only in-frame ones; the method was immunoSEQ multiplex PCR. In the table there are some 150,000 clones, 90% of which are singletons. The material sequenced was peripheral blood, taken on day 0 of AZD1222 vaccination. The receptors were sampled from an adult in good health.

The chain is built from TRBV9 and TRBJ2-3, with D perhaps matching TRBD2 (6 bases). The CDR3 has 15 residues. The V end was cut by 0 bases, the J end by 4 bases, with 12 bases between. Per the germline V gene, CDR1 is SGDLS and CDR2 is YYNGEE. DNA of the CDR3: TGTGCCAGCAGCGTAGAGGCTAGCGAGCCAGATACGCAGTATTTT. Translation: CASSVEASEPDTQYF.

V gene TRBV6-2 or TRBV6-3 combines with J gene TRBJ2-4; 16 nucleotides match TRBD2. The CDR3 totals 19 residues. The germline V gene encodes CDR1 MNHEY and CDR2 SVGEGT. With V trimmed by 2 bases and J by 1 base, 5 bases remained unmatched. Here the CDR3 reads CASSYGTSGRASAKNIQYF. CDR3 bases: TGTGCCAGCAGTTACGGGACTAGCGGGAGGGCCTCCGCCAAAAACATTCAGTACTTC.

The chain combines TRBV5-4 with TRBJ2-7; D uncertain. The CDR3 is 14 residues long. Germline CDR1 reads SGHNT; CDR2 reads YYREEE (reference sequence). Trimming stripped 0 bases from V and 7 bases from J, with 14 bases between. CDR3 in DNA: TGTGCCAGCAGCTTGGGAGATAAACAAGGAGAGCAGTACTTC. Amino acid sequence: CASSLGDKQGEQYF.

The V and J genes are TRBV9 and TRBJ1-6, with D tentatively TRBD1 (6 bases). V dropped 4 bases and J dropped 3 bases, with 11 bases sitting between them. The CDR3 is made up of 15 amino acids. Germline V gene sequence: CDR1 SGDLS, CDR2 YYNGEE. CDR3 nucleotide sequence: TGTGCCAGCAGCACCCGACAGGACTATAATTCACCCCTCCACTTT. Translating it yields CASSTRQDYNSPLHF.

The CDR3 nucleotides read TGCGCCAGCCACAGCGGGGGTCCGGTCACCGGGGAGCTGTTTTTT. As protein: CASHSGGPVTGELFF. This chain joins TRBV5-1 and TRBJ2-2, with TRBD2 matching 8 bases. Trimming took 7 bases from V and 4 from J; bases not matched to a gene: 9. Germline V gives CDR1 SGHRS, CDR2 YFSETQ. The CDR3 has 15 residues.

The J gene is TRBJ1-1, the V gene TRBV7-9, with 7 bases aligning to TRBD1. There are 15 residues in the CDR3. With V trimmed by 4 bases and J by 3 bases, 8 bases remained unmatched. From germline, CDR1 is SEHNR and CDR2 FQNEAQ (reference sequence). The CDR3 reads CASSYRTGVDTEAFF. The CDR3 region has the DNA TGTGCCAGCAGCTATCGGACAGGTGTTGACACTGAAGCTTTCTTT.

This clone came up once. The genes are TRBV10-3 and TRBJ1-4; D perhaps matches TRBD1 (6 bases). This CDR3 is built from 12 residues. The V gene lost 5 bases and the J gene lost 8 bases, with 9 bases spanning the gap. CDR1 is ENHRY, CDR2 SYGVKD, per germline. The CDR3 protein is CAISPQGEKLFF. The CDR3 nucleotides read TGTGCCATCAGTCCCCAGGGGGAAAAACTGTTTTTT.

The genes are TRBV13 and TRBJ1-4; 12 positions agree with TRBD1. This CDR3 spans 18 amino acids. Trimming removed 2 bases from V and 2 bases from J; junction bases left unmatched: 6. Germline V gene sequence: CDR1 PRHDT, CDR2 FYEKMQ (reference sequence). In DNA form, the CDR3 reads TGTGCCAGCAGCTTAATCGGGACAGGGGGCTCTACTAATGAAAAACTGTTTTTT. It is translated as CASSLIGTGGSTNEKLFF.

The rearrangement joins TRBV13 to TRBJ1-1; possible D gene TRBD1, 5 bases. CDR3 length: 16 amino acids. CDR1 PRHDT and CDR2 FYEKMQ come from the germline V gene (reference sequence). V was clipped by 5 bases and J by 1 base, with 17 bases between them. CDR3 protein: CASSRDPRFGNTEAFF. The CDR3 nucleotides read TGTGCCAGCAGCCGGGACCCTCGATTTGGGAACACTGAAGCTTTCTTT.

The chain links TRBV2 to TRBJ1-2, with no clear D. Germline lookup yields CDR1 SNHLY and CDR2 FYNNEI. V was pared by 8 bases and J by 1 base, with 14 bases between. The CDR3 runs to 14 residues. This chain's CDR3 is CASSQGMLNYGYTF. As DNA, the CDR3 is TGTGCCAGCTCCCAAGGGATGCTTAACTATGGCTACACCTTC.

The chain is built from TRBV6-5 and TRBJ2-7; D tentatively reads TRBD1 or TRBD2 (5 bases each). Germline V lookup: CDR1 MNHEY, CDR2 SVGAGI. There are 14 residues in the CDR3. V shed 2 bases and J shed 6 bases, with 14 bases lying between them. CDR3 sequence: CASSYRLRGGEQYF. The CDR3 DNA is TGTGCCAGCAGTTACCGTCTGAGGGGCGGCGAGCAGTACTTC.

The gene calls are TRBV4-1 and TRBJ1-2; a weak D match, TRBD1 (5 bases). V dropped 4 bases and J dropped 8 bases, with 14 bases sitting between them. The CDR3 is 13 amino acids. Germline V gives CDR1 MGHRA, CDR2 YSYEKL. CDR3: CASSPQSGEGYTF. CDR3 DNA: TGCGCCAGCAGCCCGCAATCGGGGGAGGGCTACACCTTC.

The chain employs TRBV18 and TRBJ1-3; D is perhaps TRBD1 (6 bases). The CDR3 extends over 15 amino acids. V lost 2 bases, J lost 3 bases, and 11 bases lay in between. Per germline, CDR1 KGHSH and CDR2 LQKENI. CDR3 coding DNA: TGTGCCAGCTCACCAGGACAGACTAGTGGAAACACCATATATTTT. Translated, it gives CASSPGQTSGNTIYF.

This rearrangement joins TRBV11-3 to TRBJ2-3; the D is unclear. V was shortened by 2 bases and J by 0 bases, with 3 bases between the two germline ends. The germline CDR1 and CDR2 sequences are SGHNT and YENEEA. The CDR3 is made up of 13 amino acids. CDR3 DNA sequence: TGTGCCAGCAGCTTACCCAGCACAGATACGCAGTATTTT. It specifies CASSLPSTDTQYF.

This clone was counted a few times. The CDR3, as DNA: TGCGCCAGCAGCCCATACCACGGACTCCGCCGCTCTGGAAACACCATATATTTT. This encodes CASSPYHGLRRSGNTIYF. V usage is TRBV4-1 and J usage is TRBJ1-3; D ambiguous. This CDR3 is 18 amino acids long. The ends were cut back, 4 bases at V and 0 bases at J, with 19 bases in the middle. The germline V gene has CDR1 MGHRA and CDR2 YSYEKL.

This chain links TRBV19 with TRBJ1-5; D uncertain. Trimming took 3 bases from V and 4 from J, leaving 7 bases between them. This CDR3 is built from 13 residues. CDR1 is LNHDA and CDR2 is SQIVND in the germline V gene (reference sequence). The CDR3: CASSITANQPQHF. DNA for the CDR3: TGTGCCAGTAGTATCACAGCTAATCAGCCCCAGCATTTT.

CDR3 sequence (DNA): TGTGCCAGCAGCGTAGAGGCGGGAGGGCTTGGCGGGGAGCTGTTTTTT. Protein: CASSVEAGGLGGELFF. The chain recombines TRBV9 with TRBJ2-2, with TRBD2 identical over 9 bases. Germline V gene data show CDR1 as SGDLS and CDR2 as YYNGEE. CDR3 length equals 16 residues. V was clipped by 0 bases and J by 7 bases; unmatched bases: 7. The full variable domain, in which reference TRBV9 and TRBJ2-2 provide the parts outside the CDR3, is DSGVTQTPKHLITATGQRVTLRCSPRSGDLSVYWYQQSLDQGLQFLIQYYNGEERAKGNILERFSAQQFPDLHSELNLSSLELGDSALYFCASSVEAGGLGGELFFGEGSRLTVL.

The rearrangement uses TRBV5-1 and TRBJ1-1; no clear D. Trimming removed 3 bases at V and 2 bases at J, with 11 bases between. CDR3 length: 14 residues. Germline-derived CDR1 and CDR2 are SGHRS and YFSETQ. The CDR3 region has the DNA TGCGCCAGCAGCTCTCACAGTGTAAACACTGAAGCTTTCTTT. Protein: CASSSHSVNTEAFF.

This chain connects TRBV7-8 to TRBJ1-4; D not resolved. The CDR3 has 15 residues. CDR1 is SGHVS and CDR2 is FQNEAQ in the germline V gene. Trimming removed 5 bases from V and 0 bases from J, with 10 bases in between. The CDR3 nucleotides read TGTGCCAGCAGCCCGACGGAGGCAACTAATGAAAAACTGTTTTTT. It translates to CASSPTEATNEKLFF.